A selection of T cell receptor beta chains follows, all from one sample in a study of T cell changes during pregnancy in multiple sclerosis. Produced via immunoSEQ multiplex PCR; TCRdb's table is partial and in-frame only. The data contain about 73,000 clones, approximately 87% of them singletons. The material was peripheral blood, obtained after pregnancy. All receptors derive from a female donor in good health, enrolled as a control in a pregnancy study. Both conserved end residues are part of each CDR3. The order of the fields is D gene, clone size, V gene, CDR3 length, J gene, CDR3 protein, CDR3 DNA. The D gene is left open where the match is weak. The size of a clone is reported for some rows only, either as once, few or many, or as a class for expanded clones.

D: NA
size: NA
V: TRBV7-8
length: 14
J: TRBJ2-7
CDR3: CASSPAGLSYEQYF
DNA: TGTGCCAGCAGCCCCGCGGGACTCAGCTACGAGCAGTACTTC

D: NA
size: NA
V: TRBV27
length: 13
J: TRBJ2-7
CDR3: CASSFGRAGEQYF
DNA: TGTGCCAGCAGTTTCGGGAGAGCTGGCGAGCAGTACTTC

D: NA
size: once
V: TRBV9
length: 13
J: TRBJ1-1
CDR3: CASNEYGNTEAFF
DNA: TGTGCCAGCAACGAGTACGGGAACACTGAAGCTTTCTTT

D: TRBD2
size: NA
V: TRBV7-8
length: 19
J: TRBJ2-6
CDR3: CASSLAWLAGGTGANVLTF
DNA: TGTGCCAGCAGCTTAGCATGGCTAGCGGGAGGGACTGGGGCCAACGTCCTGACTTTC

D: NA
size: NA
V: TRBV29-1
length: 13
J: TRBJ2-1
CDR3: CSVYLREYNEQFF
DNA: TGCAGCGTATACCTGAGGGAATACAATGAGCAGTTCTTC

D: TRBD1
size: NA
V: TRBV29-1
length: 16
J: TRBJ1-5
CDR3: CSVTVAGGGGNQPQHF
DNA: TGCAGCGTAACGGTAGCGGGAGGGGGCGGCAATCAGCCCCAGCATTTT

D: NA
size: NA
V: TRBV11-2
length: 13
J: TRBJ2-7
CDR3: CASRQATGGEQYF
DNA: TGTGCCAGCAGACAGGCCACAGGAGGGGAGCAGTACTTC

D: NA
size: NA
V: TRBV19
length: 13
J: TRBJ1-1
CDR3: CASTLNSNTEAFF
DNA: TGTGCCAGTACCCTTAACTCGAACACTGAAGCTTTCTTT

D: TRBD1
size: NA
V: TRBV18
length: 14
J: TRBJ1-2
CDR3: CASSPRGQAYGYTF
DNA: TGTGCCAGCTCACCACGGGGACAGGCCTATGGCTACACCTTC

D: TRBD1
size: NA
V: TRBV12-5
length: 15
J: TRBJ2-7
CDR3: CASGLAGTGLREQYF
DNA: TGTGCTAGTGGTTTGGCCGGGACAGGGTTAAGAGAGCAGTACTTC

D: TRBD1
size: NA
V: TRBV27
length: 13
J: TRBJ2-7
CDR3: CASSLGDRFEQYF
DNA: TGTGCCAGCAGTTTAGGGGACAGGTTCGAGCAGTACTTC

D: TRBD2
size: NA
V: TRBV27
length: 16
J: TRBJ2-3
CDR3: CASSLMAGVIADTQYF
DNA: TGTGCCAGCAGTTTAATGGCGGGAGTCATTGCAGATACGCAGTATTTT

D: NA
size: NA
V: TRBV21-1
length: 13
J: TRBJ2-7
CDR3: CASSKVWPYEQYF
DNA: TGTGCCAGCAGCAAAGTATGGCCTTACGAGCAGTACTTC

D: TRBD1
size: NA
V: TRBV25-1
length: 14
J: TRBJ1-4
CDR3: CASSDRGANEKLFF
DNA: TGTGCCAGCAGTGACAGGGGGGCTAATGAAAAACTGTTTTTT

D: NA
size: NA
V: TRBV5-1
length: 11
J: TRBJ2-2
CDR3: CASSSRGELFF
DNA: TGCGCCAGCAGCTCCAGGGGGGAGCTGTTTTTT